This T cell receptor (beta chain) was recovered during a study of yellow fever vaccine responses in identical twins. Study results and caveats: Vaccine-induced T cell responses in twins were reportedly observed to appear partly convergent, partly personalized.

TCRdb passed the RT-PCR reads through MiXCR, listing each CDR3 protein once. The repertoire has 35,000 or so distinct CDR3 sequences, 50% to 75% of them found once; the top ten carry more than 4%. Note on this clonotype: Its target is unknown.

Losses at the gene ends were 8 bases for V and 8 bases for J; bases not matched to a gene: 10. The CDR3 spans 13 residues. CDR1 is SNHLY, CDR2 FYNNEI, per germline. The TCR sequence derives from a woman aged 18-29 years who received the yellow fever vaccine. This material consisted of T cells from blood (PBMCs), unsorted or a sorted subset (not recorded which), taken before or after yellow fever vaccination (not recorded which). The rearrangement links TRBV2 to TRBJ1-2; 8 bases align to TRBD1. The CDR3 region is CASALDRDRGYTF. In DNA, the CDR3 is TGTGCCAGCGCCCTGGACAGGGATCGGGGCTACACCTTC.